This record looks at one T cell receptor (beta chain) sequence and its context. What it binds is not known. Germline CDR1 reads MNHNS; CDR2 reads SASEGT. Trimming removed 6 bases at V and 7 bases at J, with 16 bases between. This CDR3 has 15 amino acids. Preparation of the TCRbeta library was carried out with unique molecular identifiers. TCRdb ran MiXCR on the PCR reads and lists one entry per CDR3 protein. The data contain some 300,000 distinct CDR3 sequences, 10% of them singletons. This record belongs to a study of T-cell reconstitution after alpha-beta-depleted transplantation in children. General study points: About two months after transplant, alpha-beta T cells reportedly came from several hundred expanded graft clones. T-cell numbers and diversity, one year after transplant, stemmed largely from T cells that were newly produced.

The sample here was PBMCs, taken before TCRalphabeta/CD19-depleted stem cell transplant. V and J are TRBV6-1 and TRBJ1-6; perhaps TRBD1 as D (6 bases). This TCR derives from a boy in the first two years of life with acute myeloid leukemia, due to receive a stem cell transplant. For the CDR3, the DNA is TGTGCCAGCAGAAGACAGGTTCAGCAGAATTCACCCCTCCACTTT. Amino acid sequence: CASRRQVQQNSPLHF.